This T cell receptor (beta chain) was recorded in a study of T-cell memory formation after mild COVID-19. Study observations and caveats: The CD4+ clones that contracted clustered mainly within CM and EM, and the CD8+ clones concentrated in EMRA.

Constant-segment primers were used for 5'RACE, and the resulting TCR alpha and TCR beta cDNA libraries carried sample barcodes and UMIs. One entry per CDR3 protein results from TCRdb running MiXCR on the 5' RACE reads. The sample consists of tens of thousands of distinct CDR3 sequences, about 13% of them appearing once. Trimming at V came to 5 bases and at J to 3 bases, leaving 7 bases not matched to a gene. The CDR3 consists of 15 residues. The germline V gene has CDR1 MNHEY and CDR2 SMNVEV (reference sequence). This clonotype was recorded a few times. Its cognate antigen is unknown. The specimen was PBMCs or a T cell subset sorted from them (not recorded which). V gene TRBV27 combines with J gene TRBJ2-7; 10 bases match TRBD2. The receptor was isolated from an adult woman who had mild COVID-19 (a few samples of this study predate the infection). Cell type and time point are not known. CDR3 DNA sequence: TGTGCCAGCAGTATAGGACTAGCGGATGTCTACGAGCAGTACTTC. It is translated as CASSIGLADVYEQYF.